The 28 T cell receptor beta chains below come from one sample, sequenced in a study of blood T cell repertoires in COVID-19. Some clones are missing from TCRdb's copy, which holds only in-frame ones; the method was immunoSEQ multiplex PCR. The top ten clones hold 2.5% to 3% of a sample with about 16,000 clones, 88% of them seen once. The specimen sequenced was peripheral blood. Receptor source: a human donor in a cohort sampled during active COVID-19.

This sequence joins TRBV20-1 and TRBJ2-1; TRBD2 is a possible D gene (6 bases). V was shortened by 3 bases and J by 2 bases, with 11 bases between the two germline ends. Germline CDR1 DFQATT, CDR2 SNEGSKA (reference sequence). The CDR3 loop spans 14 amino acids. CDR3 in amino acids: CSASGRTTYNEQFF. Written as DNA, the CDR3 is TGCAGTGCTAGTGGGAGGACTACCTACAATGAGCAGTTCTTC.

The chain joins TRBV15 to TRBJ1-2; 10 nucleotides agree with TRBD1. V was clipped by 3 bases and J by 4 bases; unmatched bases: 8. CDR3 length: 16 amino acids. CDR1 is LNHNV and CDR2 is YYDKDF in the germline V gene (reference sequence). The CDR3: CATSSTGTGVVYGYTF. In DNA, the CDR3 is TGTGCCACCAGCAGTACAGGGACAGGGGTAGTCTATGGCTACACCTTC.

V usage is TRBV3-1 (or the pseudogene TRBV3-2) and J usage is TRBJ2-7; 11 nucleotides agree with TRBD2. The CDR3 extends over 14 amino acids. V lost 4 bases and J lost 2; bases outside the gene matches: 1. Germline CDR1 and CDR2: LGHDT and YNNKEL (reference sequence). The CDR3 DNA is TGTGCCAGCAGCCGACTAGCGGGGACCTACGAGCAGTACTTC. Its translation is CASSRLAGTYEQYF.

V usage is TRBV7-8 and J usage is TRBJ1-6, with TRBD1 matching 9 bases. With V trimmed by 3 bases and J by 6 bases, 3 bases remained unmatched. The CDR3 contains 15 residues. Germline CDR1 reads SGHVS; CDR2 reads FQNEAQ. The CDR3 loop is CASSFRDRVNSPLHF. CDR3 nucleotide sequence: TGTGCCAGCAGCTTCCGGGACAGGGTTAATTCACCCCTCCACTTT.

The chain has TRBV7-3 and TRBJ2-5; a weak D match, TRBD1 (5 bases). CDR3 length equals 15 residues. Germline V lookup: CDR1 SGHTA, CDR2 FQGTGA. Trimming took 3 bases from V and 5 from J, leaving 16 bases between them. As DNA, the CDR3 is TGTGCCAGCAGCTTCGGTGACAGTGCTGGGGAGACCCAGTACTTC. Translating it yields CASSFGDSAGETQYF.

This clone was picked up a small number of times. The rearrangement uses TRBV4-2 and TRBJ1-1; 9 bases line up with TRBD1. The CDR3 consists of 15 residues. Germline V lookup: CDR1 LGHNA, CDR2 YNFKEQ. The V gene end was trimmed by 3 bases and the J gene end by 7 bases; junction bases not matched to a gene: 9. CDR3 residues: CASSQYRGQGIEAFF. The CDR3 nucleotides read TGTGCCAGCAGCCAGTACAGGGGGCAAGGCATTGAAGCTTTCTTT.

The chain links TRBV18 to TRBJ2-3; maybe TRBD2 (6 bases). Per germline, CDR1 KGHSH and CDR2 LQKENI. This CDR3 contains 14 residues. The V and J ends lost 3 bases and 2 bases respectively, with 9 bases between them. The CDR3 DNA follows: TGTGCCAGCTCACCCCTGCGGGACACAGATACGCAGTATTTT. Translating gives CASSPLRDTDTQYF.

The chain has TRBV11-3 and TRBJ1-3; tentative D call: TRBD1 (6 bases). V was shortened by 4 bases and J by 2 bases, with 12 bases between the two germline ends. The CDR3 sequence is 15 residues long. Per the germline V gene, CDR1 is SGHNT and CDR2 is YENEEA. Here the CDR3 DNA reads TGTGCCAGCAGCTATGGGGGCATTACTGGAAACACCATATATTTT. It is translated as CASSYGGITGNTIYF.

The chain recombines TRBV13 with TRBJ2-7; 9 nucleotides line up with TRBD1. Germline-derived CDR1 and CDR2 are PRHDT and FYEKMQ (reference sequence). V gave up 5 bases and J gave up 7 bases; unmatched junction bases: 6. The length of the CDR3 is 13 residues. The CDR3 loop is CASSLQGAYEQYF. As DNA, the CDR3 is TGTGCCAGCAGCCTACAGGGGGCATATGAGCAGTACTTC.

CDR3 DNA sequence: TGTGCCAGCAGCGACACAGGGGGCGATCAGCCCCAGCATTTT. Its translation is CASSDTGGDQPQHF. The V gene is TRBV11-2, the J gene TRBJ1-5, with 9 bases matching TRBD1. J gave up 5 bases and V 5 bases, and 4 bases lay outside the gene matches. Per the germline V gene, CDR1 is SGHAT and CDR2 is FQNNGV. The CDR3 contains 14 residues.

This chain connects TRBV5-4 to TRBJ1-1, with 7 bases matching TRBD1. This CDR3 contains 15 residues. Unmatched junction bases numbered 6, after V lost 4 bases and J lost 0 bases. CDR1 and CDR2 from the germline V gene are SGHNT and YYREEE (reference sequence). The CDR3 region has the DNA TGTGCCAGCAGCCCTCGGACAGGTTTGAACACTGAAGCTTTCTTT. It is translated as CASSPRTGLNTEAFF.

The CDR3 coding sequence is TGTGCCAGCAGTGTTGGAGGGGCGCGAGATCAGCCCCAGCATTTT. As protein: CASSVGGARDQPQHF. The chain links TRBV2 to TRBJ1-5; a weak D match, TRBD1 (5 bases). The CDR3 is 15 amino acids. Germline loops: CDR1 SNHLY, CDR2 FYNNEI. Trimming pared 4 bases from V and 5 bases from J, leaving 15 bases between. Supplemented by reference TRBV2 and TRBJ1-5, the full variable domain reads EPEVTQTPSHQVTQMGQEVILRCVPISNHLYFYWYRQILGQKVEFLVSFYNNEISEKSEIFDDQFSVERPDGSNFTLKIRSTKLEDSAMYFCASSVGGARDQPQHFGDGTRLSIL.

This clone was detected only a few times. This rearrangement joins TRBV5-1 to TRBJ1-6, with D possibly being TRBD1 (6 bases). The CDR3 spans 15 residues. Germline V gene data show CDR1 as SGHRS and CDR2 as YFSETQ. V lost 4 bases and J lost 5, with 13 bases in between. In DNA form, the CDR3 reads TGCGCCAGCAGCCCACGGACAGCAAATAATTCACCCCTCCACTTT. Translating it yields CASSPRTANNSPLHF.

This clone is categorized as medium-sized. The chain combines TRBV9 with TRBJ2-2; no firm D call. The CDR3 is 17 amino acids. Germline CDR1 is SGDLS and CDR2 is YYNGEE. The ends were cut back, 4 bases at V and 1 base at J, with 17 bases in the middle. This chain's CDR3 is CASSPGVLAQNTGELFF. The CDR3 region has the DNA TGTGCCAGCAGCCCCGGAGTATTAGCCCAGAACACCGGGGAGCTGTTTTTT. Full variable domain (missing parts from reference TRBV9 and TRBJ2-2): DSGVTQTPKHLITATGQRVTLRCSPRSGDLSVYWYQQSLDQGLQFLIQYYNGEERAKGNILERFSAQQFPDLHSELNLSSLELGDSALYFCASSPGVLAQNTGELFFGEGSRLTVL.

This chain links TRBV27 with TRBJ1-1; the match to TRBD1 covers 8 bases. This CDR3 is built from 15 residues. The germline CDR1 and CDR2 sequences are MNHEY and SMNVEV (reference sequence). The V gene end was trimmed by 8 bases and the J gene end by 7 bases; junction bases not matched to a gene: 15. This CDR3 is CASRVLGQGPGEAFF. DNA of the CDR3: TGTGCCAGCCGAGTCCTCGGACAGGGTCCGGGTGAAGCTTTCTTT.

The V and J genes are TRBV5-6 and TRBJ1-2; TRBD1 matches at 8 bases. Germline CDR1 and CDR2: SGHDT and YYEEEE. This CDR3 contains 12 residues. Trimming at V came to 4 bases and at J to 10 bases, leaving 6 bases not matched to a gene. CDR3 in amino acids: CASSLRTGTYTF. DNA for the CDR3: TGTGCCAGCAGCCTCAGGACAGGGACCTACACCTTC.

CDR3 nucleotides: TGCAGCGTTGAAGTCAGGCAGCCTGTTAGCGGGGGGGCCATAGATACGCAGTATTTT. It specifies CSVEVRQPVSGGAIDTQYF. The rearrangement uses TRBV29-1 and TRBJ2-3; TRBD2 aligns across 11 bases. Looked up from germline, CDR1 is SQVTM and CDR2 is ANQGSEA. The CDR3 is made up of 19 amino acids. Trimming cost V 1 base and J 5 bases; bases outside gene matches: 17.

In its sample, this clone was seen a few times. The chain is built from TRBV6-6 and TRBJ1-2; D possibly corresponds to TRBD1 (5 bases). The CDR3 covers 13 residues. V lost 6 bases to trimming and J lost 8 bases, with 16 bases between them. CDR1 and CDR2 from the germline V gene are MNHNY and SVGAGI (reference sequence). For the CDR3, the DNA is TGTGCCAGCAGCTCCCGGTCAGGGAAAGGCTACACCTTC. It is translated as CASSSRSGKGYTF.

J is TRBJ2-5 and V is TRBV7-3, with TRBD2 matching over 8 bases. The germline gives CDR1 SGHTA, CDR2 FQGTGA. The CDR3 runs 14 residues. The V gene end was trimmed by 6 bases and the J gene end by 1 base; junction bases not matched to a gene: 4. CDR3 DNA sequence: TGTGCCAGCAGTCCCGGGAGGGCCCAAGAGACCCAGTACTTC. This gives the protein CASSPGRAQETQYF.

The rearrangement links TRBV7-8 to TRBJ1-4, with D tentatively TRBD1 (6 bases). Trimming took off 5 bases at V and 6 bases at J, with 13 bases between the two ends. CDR3 length equals 14 residues. Germline V CDR1 and CDR2: SGHVS, FQNEAQ. The chain's CDR3 is CASSLGRGDEKLFF. The CDR3 DNA is TGTGCCAGCAGCCTGGGCAGGGGTGATGAAAAACTGTTTTTT.

This rearrangement joins TRBV6-7 to TRBJ1-5; TRBD1 is a possible D gene (6 bases). TRBV6-7 falls under the ORF class, with uncertain function. V was cut by 2 bases and J by 1 base, with 12 bases left in between. The CDR3 has 16 residues. CDR3 coding DNA: TGTGCCAGCAGTTACCCGACAGGAAAAAGCAATCAGCCCCAGCATTTT. Translated, it gives CASSYPTGKSNQPQHF.

The genes are TRBV15 and TRBJ2-1; the D is unclear. Germline V gives CDR1 LNHNV, CDR2 YYDKDF (reference sequence). The CDR3 contains 13 residues. Deletions cut 1 base from V and 6 bases from J, with 7 bases between. In nucleotides, the CDR3 is TGTGCCACCAGCAGAGTCTCCGGCAATGAGCAGTTCTTC. It codes for CATSRVSGNEQFF.

This chain connects TRBV6-5 to TRBJ1-2; D call uncertain. The CDR3 length is 12 residues. V was clipped by 6 bases and J by 5 bases, with 10 bases between them. Germline V gene sequence: CDR1 MNHEY, CDR2 SVGAGI. In nucleotides, the CDR3 is TGTGCCAGCAGCAAATCAGGATATGGCTACACCTTC. It yields the protein CASSKSGYGYTF.

V and J are TRBV4-1 and TRBJ1-2; D may be TRBD1 (5 bases). This CDR3 region has 12 residues. Germline V gene data show CDR1 as MGHRA and CDR2 as YSYEKL. Trimming shortened V by 4 bases and J by 4 bases, and 7 bases separated the two germline ends. The CDR3 reads CASSPGGYGYTF. CDR3 bases: TGCGCCAGCAGCCCGGGGGGCTATGGCTACACCTTC.

The gene calls are TRBV4-1 and TRBJ2-7, with TRBD2 matching over 12 bases. This CDR3 spans 17 amino acids. The germline V gene encodes CDR1 MGHRA and CDR2 YSYEKL. Trimming cost V 1 base and J 3 bases; bases outside gene matches: 7. The CDR3 loop is CASSQAASGGEVYEQYF. For the CDR3, the DNA is TGCGCCAGCAGCCAAGCGGCTAGCGGGGGGGAAGTCTACGAGCAGTACTTC.

The chain has TRBV5-4 and TRBJ2-5, with TRBD2 as a possible D gene (6 bases). Trimming removed 0 bases at V and 4 bases at J, with 13 bases between. The CDR3 extends over 15 amino acids. From germline, CDR1 is SGHNT and CDR2 YYREEE (reference sequence). The CDR3 region has the DNA TGTGCCAGCAGCTTGGCGGGAGCTAGGGGAGAGACCCAGTACTTC. Its protein is CASSLAGARGETQYF.

The rearrangement uses TRBV19 and TRBJ2-7; 8 nucleotides match TRBD2. CDR3 length equals 15 residues. V shed 3 bases and J 2 bases; nucleotides not matched to a gene: 6. Germline CDR1 and CDR2: LNHDA and SQIVND (reference sequence). The CDR3 DNA follows: TGTGCCAGTAGTATTTTATTGCGGGGGGCCTACGAGCAGTACTTC. It yields the protein CASSILLRGAYEQYF.

CDR3 sequence: CAISEMASPSSYNEQFF. CDR3 nucleotide sequence: TGTGCCATCAGTGAAATGGCTAGCCCTAGCTCCTACAATGAGCAGTTCTTC. The rearrangement uses TRBV10-3 and TRBJ2-1; D may be TRBD2 (5 bases). CDR1 and CDR2 from the germline V gene are ENHRY and SYGVKD. The CDR3 runs to 17 residues. Deletions cut 3 bases from V and 0 bases from J, with 15 bases between.